This is a list of T cell receptor beta chains from one sample in a study of blood T cell repertoires in COVID-19. Assay used: immunoSEQ multiplex PCR; TCRdb lists only in-frame clones, some missing. There are around 200,000 clones in the sample; 70% to 90% occur only once, and under 25% lies in the top ten. Sample: peripheral blood. These receptors were collected from an older man with active or convalescent COVID-19. The CDR3 runs from the conserved cysteine through the conserved F or W. The order of the fields is clone size, J gene, V gene, CDR3 protein. For some rows the clone size is stated as once, few or many, or as a class when expanded; others skip it.

>-|TRBJ2-2|TRBV5-5
CASSPAVIHTGELFF
>-|TRBJ1-5|TRBV5-1
CASSLGDRVDQPQHF
>-|TRBJ1-1|TRBV19
CASSIGGTQNTEAFF
>once|TRBJ1-3|TRBV9
CASSFRDSRNTIYF
>once|TRBJ2-5|TRBV5-1
CASSPLPRETQYF
>-|TRBJ1-2|TRBV30
CAWGVGLTRDYGYTF
>-|TRBJ1-4|TRBV18
CASSRRDLELFF
>-|TRBJ1-4|TRBV11-2
CASSPTRGSEKLFF
>-|TRBJ2-2|TRBV2
CAPGGQGSTGELFF
>-|TRBJ1-2|TRBV6-1
CASSEESEGALGGYTF
>-|TRBJ1-4|TRBV14
CASSQFRAGEKLFF
>once|TRBJ1-3|TRBV3-1/TRBV3-2
CASSQGAGRVNTIYF
>-|TRBJ1-1|TRBV7-3
CASSLIRAVNTEAFF
>-|TRBJ2-5|TRBV5-5
CASSLAQGEWPETQYF
>-|TRBJ1-2|TRBV27
CASSLSLGTGYSGYTF
>-|TRBJ2-7|TRBV7-6
CASSSPILSEQYF
>once|TRBJ2-2|TRBV6-7
CASGRLAGTRRTGELFF
>-|TRBJ1-3|TRBV25-1
CASSDLGTGGNTIYF
>once|TRBJ1-6|TRBV5-1
CASSLLPPDTSYNSPLHF
>-|TRBJ1-2|TRBV28
CASSLKGYGYTF
>once|TRBJ1-1|TRBV7-8
CASSRMSEAFF
>once|TRBJ1-2|TRBV4-1
CASSFMTANYGYTF
>-|TRBJ2-5|TRBV18
CASSPESSETQYF
>-|TRBJ2-1|TRBV2
CASSGTVAGSYNEQFF
>-|TRBJ1-2|TRBV29-1
CSVRQGNGYTF
>-|TRBJ2-1|TRBV29-1
CSVVGGRGRGEQFF